The 2 T cell receptor beta chains in this list originate from one sample, sequenced in a study of radiation and T cells in renal cell carcinoma. Time point indicated: blood 2 weeks post-SBRT. The sample's treatment: 15 Gy SBRT to primary tumor, nephrectomy 4 weeks later. The protocol was immunoSEQ multiplex PCR, while the TCRdb copy is restricted to in-frame clones and leaves out a portion. The table has about 130,000 clones, roughly 91% seen once. The source material was blood, sampled from a patient whose treatment included radiotherapy and nephrectomy. The source of these receptors is a woman aged 70-85 years with renal cell carcinoma.

The V gene is TRBV2, the J gene TRBJ1-5; D may be TRBD1 (5 bases). The CDR3 length is 13 residues. The V gene's germline CDR1 is SNHLY and CDR2 FYNNEI. Trimming left V 5 bases short and J 7 bases short, with 12 bases between. The CDR3 is CASSRRDVQPQHF. CDR3 DNA: TGTGCCAGCAGTAGGAGGGACGTCCAGCCCCAGCATTTT.

J is TRBJ1-5 and V is TRBV6-6; 7 positions agree with TRBD1. The CDR3 is 16 amino acids. Germline V lookup: CDR1 MNHNY, CDR2 SVGAGI (reference sequence). J was trimmed by 2 bases and V by 5 bases; bases with no gene match: 9. CDR3 in amino acids: CASSTATGQGNQPQHF. As DNA, the CDR3 is TGTGCCAGCAGTACCGCGACAGGGCAGGGCAATCAGCCCCAGCATTTT.